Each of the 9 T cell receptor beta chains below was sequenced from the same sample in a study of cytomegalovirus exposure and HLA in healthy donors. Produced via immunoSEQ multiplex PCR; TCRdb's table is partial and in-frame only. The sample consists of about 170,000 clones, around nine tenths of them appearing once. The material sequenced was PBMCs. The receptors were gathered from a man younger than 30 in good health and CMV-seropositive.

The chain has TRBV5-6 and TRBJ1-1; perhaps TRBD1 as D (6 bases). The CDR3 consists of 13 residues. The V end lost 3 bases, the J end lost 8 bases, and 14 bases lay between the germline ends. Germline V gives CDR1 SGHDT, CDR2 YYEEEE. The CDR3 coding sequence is TGTGCCAGCAGCTCCGGGACATGGGTGGAAGCTTTCTTT. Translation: CASSSGTWVEAFF.

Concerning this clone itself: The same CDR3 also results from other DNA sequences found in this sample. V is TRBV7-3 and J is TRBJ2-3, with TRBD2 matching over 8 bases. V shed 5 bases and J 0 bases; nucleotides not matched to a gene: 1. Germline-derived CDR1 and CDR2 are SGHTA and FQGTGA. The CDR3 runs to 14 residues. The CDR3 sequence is CASSPGGSTDTQYF. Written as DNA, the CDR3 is TGTGCCAGCAGCCCGGGGGGGAGCACAGATACGCAGTATTTT.

The CDR3 loop reads CASSLKASGEYEQYF. The CDR3 nucleotides read TGTGCCAGCAGCTTAAAGGCTAGCGGAGAGTACGAGCAGTACTTC. V and J are TRBV7-2 and TRBJ2-7; 7 nucleotides line up with TRBD2. J was trimmed by 4 bases and V by 2 bases; bases with no gene match: 8. The length of the CDR3 is 15 residues. The V gene's germline CDR1 is SGHTA and CDR2 FQGNSA.

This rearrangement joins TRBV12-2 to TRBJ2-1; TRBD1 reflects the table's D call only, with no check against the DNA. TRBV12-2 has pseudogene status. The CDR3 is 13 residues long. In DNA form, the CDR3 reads TGTGCAAGTCGCTTATCGATGGGGCATGAGCAGTTCTTC. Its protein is CASRLSMGHEQFF.

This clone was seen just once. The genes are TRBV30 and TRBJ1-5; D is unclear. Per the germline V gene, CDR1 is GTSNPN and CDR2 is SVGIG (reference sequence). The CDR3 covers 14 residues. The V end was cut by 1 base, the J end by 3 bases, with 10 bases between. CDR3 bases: TGTGCCTGGAGTGGGGCAAGCTACAATCAGCCCCAGCATTTT. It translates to CAWSGASYNQPQHF.

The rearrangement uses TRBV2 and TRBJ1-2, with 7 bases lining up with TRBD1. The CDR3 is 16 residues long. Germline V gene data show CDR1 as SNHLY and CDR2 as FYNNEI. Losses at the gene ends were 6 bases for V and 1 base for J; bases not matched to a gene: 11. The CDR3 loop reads CASSGVAGTDNYGYTF. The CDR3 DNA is TGTGCCAGCAGCGGTGTAGCGGGGACAGATAACTATGGCTACACCTTC.

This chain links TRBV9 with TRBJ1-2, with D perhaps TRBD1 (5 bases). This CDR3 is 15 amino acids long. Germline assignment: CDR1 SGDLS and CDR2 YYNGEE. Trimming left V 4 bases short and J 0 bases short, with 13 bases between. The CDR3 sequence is CASSLMGQANYGYTF. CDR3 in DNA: TGTGCCAGCAGCCTCATGGGGCAAGCTAACTATGGCTACACCTTC.

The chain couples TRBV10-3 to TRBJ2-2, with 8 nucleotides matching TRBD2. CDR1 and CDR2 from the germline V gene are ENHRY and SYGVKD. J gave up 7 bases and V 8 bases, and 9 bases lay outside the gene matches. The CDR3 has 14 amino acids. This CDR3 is CAIANSGASGELFF. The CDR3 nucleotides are TGTGCCATCGCAAATAGCGGGGCCAGCGGGGAGCTGTTTTTT.

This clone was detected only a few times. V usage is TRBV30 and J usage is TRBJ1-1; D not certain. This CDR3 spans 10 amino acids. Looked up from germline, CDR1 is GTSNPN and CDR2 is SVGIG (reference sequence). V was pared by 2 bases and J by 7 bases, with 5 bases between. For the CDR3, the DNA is TGTGCCTGGAGTTCAGTTGAAGCTTTCTTT. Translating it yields CAWSSVEAFF.